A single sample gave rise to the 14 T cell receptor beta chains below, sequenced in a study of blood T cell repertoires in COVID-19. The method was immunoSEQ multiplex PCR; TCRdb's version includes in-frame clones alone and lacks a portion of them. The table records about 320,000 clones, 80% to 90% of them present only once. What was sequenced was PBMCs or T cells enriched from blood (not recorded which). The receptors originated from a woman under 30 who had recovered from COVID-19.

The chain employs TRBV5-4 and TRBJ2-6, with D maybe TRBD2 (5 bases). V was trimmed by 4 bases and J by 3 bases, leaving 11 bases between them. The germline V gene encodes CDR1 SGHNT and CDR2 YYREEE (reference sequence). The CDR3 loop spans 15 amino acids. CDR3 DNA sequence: TGTGCCAGCAGCCGCCCCGGGGATGGGGCCAACGTCCTGACTTTC. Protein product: CASSRPGDGANVLTF.

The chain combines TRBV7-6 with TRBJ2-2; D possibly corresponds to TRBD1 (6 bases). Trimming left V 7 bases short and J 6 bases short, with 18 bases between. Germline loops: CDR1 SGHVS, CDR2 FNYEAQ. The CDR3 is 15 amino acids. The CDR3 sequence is CASTVLGRGPGELFF. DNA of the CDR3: TGTGCCAGCACCGTCCTAGGCAGGGGCCCCGGGGAGCTGTTTTTT.

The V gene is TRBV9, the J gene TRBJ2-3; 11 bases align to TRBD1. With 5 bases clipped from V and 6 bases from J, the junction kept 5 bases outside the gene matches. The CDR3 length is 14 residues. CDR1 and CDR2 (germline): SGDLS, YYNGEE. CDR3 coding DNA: TGTGCCAGCAGTTGGACAGGGGGCGTCGATACGCAGTATTTT. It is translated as CASSWTGGVDTQYF.

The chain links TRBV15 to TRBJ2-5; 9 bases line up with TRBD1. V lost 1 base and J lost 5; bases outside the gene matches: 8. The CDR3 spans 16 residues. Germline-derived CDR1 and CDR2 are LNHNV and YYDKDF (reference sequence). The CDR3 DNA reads TGTGCCACCAGCAGAGGGGACAGGGCAGCGGTTGAGACCCAGTACTTC. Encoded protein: CATSRGDRAAVETQYF. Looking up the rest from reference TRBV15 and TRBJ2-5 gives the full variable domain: DAMVIQNPRYQVTQFGKPVTLSCSQTLNHNVMYWYQQKSSQAPKLLFHYYDKDFNNEADTPDNFQSRRPNTSFCFLDIRSPGLGDTAMYLCATSRGDRAAVETQYFGPGTRLLVL.

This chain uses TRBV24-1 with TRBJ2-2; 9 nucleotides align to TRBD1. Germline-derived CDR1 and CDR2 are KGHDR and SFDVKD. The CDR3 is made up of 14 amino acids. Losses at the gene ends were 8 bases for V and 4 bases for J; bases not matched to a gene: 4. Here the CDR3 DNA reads TGTGCCACCATGGGACAGGGAGGCACCGGGGAGCTGTTTTTT. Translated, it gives CATMGQGGTGELFF.

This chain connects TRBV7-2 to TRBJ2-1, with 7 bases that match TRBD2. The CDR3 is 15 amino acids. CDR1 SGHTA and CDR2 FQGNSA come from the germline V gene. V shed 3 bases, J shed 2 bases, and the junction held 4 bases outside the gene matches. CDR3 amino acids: CASSFSSGTYNEQFF. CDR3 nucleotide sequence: TGTGCCAGCAGCTTCTCTAGCGGCACCTACAATGAGCAGTTCTTC.

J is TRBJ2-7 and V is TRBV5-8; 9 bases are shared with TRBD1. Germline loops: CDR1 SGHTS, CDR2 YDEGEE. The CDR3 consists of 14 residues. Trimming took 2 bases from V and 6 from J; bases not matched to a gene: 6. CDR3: CASSFRTGVLEQYF. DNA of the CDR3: TGTGCCAGCAGCTTCCGGACAGGGGTTCTCGAGCAGTACTTC.

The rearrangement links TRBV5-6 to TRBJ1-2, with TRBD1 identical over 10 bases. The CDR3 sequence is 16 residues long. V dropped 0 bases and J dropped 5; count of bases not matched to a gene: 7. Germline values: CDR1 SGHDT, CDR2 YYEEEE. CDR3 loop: CASSLGDRGRMYGYTF. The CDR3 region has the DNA TGTGCCAGCAGCTTGGGAGACAGGGGGCGTATGTATGGCTACACCTTC.

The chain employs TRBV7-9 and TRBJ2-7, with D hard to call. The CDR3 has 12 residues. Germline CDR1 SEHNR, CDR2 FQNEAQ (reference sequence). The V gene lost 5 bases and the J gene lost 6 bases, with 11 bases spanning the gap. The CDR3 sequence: CASSVSIGEQYF. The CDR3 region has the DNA TGTGCCAGCAGCGTATCCATCGGCGAGCAGTACTTC.

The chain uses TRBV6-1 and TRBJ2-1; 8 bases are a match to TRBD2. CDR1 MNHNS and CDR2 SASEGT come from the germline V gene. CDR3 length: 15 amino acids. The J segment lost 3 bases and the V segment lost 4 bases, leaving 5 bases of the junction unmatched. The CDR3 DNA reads TGTGCCAGCAGTGGAGCGGGAGTGGGCTACAATGAGCAGTTCTTC. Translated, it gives CASSGAGVGYNEQFF.

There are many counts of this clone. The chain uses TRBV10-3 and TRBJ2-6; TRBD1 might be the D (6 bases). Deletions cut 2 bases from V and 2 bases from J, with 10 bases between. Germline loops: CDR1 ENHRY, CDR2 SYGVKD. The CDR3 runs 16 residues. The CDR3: CAISEQNRAGANVLTF. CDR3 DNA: TGTGCCATCAGTGAGCAAAACAGGGCTGGGGCCAACGTCCTGACTTTC.

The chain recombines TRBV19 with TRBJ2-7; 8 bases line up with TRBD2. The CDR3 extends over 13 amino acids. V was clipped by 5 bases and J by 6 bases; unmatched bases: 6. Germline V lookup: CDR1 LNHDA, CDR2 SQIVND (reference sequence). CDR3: CASSRSGRREQYF. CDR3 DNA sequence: TGTGCCAGTAGTCGAAGCGGGAGACGCGAGCAGTACTTC.

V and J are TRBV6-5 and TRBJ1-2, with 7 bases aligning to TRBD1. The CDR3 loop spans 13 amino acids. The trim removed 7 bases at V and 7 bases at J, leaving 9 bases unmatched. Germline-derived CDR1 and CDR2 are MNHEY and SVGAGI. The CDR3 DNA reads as TGTGCCAGCACTAGAACAGGGGAGCGTGGCTACACCTTC. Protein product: CASTRTGERGYTF.

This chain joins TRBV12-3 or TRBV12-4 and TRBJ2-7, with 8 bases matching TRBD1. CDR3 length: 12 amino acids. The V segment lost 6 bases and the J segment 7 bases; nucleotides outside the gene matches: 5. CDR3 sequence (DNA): TGTGCCAGCAGCCGAACAGGGGGTGAGCAGTACTTC. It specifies CASSRTGGEQYF.